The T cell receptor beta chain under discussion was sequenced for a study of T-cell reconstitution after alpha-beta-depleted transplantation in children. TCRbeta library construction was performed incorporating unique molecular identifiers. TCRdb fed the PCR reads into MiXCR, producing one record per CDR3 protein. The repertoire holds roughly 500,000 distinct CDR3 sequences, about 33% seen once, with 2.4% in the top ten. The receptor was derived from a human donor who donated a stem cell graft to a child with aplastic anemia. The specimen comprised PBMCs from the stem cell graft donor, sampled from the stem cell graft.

CDR3 coding DNA: TGTGCCAGCAGCCTAGGGACAACGGGGGATACGCAGTATTTT. Its protein product is CASSLGTTGDTQYF. V and J are TRBV3-1 and TRBJ2-3, with D possibly being TRBD1 (6 bases). Germline assignment: CDR1 LGHDT and CDR2 YNNKEL (reference sequence). This CDR3 comprises 14 residues. The germline V and J ends were trimmed by 4 bases and 6 bases, with 14 bases remaining between them.